This T cell receptor beta chain was documented in a study of shared clonotypes between healthy human individuals. Study at large: A couple of women and three men aged 18 to 49 served as donors.

Naive-designated CD8 cells lacked CD45RO, were positively enriched for CCR7, and omitted terminally differentiated effector memory CD45RA+ cells. Across several immunoSEQ plates, the genomic DNA of each subset was split evenly. Sequencing was performed with immunoSEQ multiplex PCR; in TCRdb, only in-frame clones are kept and a portion is missing. Here the sample spans about 2 million clones, approximately 95% being singletons. For this clone: Antigen: not known.

Notes on the study in general: Across a handful of donors, naive CD4 shared roughly 5%, naive CD8 over 3%, memory CD4 approximately 2.5%, memory CD8 roughly 0.37%. Represented genetic and exposure-history diversity was restricted by having few donors.

The CDR3 is 13 amino acids. CDR1 and CDR2 from the germline V gene are SQVTM and ANQGSEA. V was pared by 5 bases and J by 7 bases, with 6 bases of the junction left unmatched. Sample: naive CD8+ T cells sorted from blood. The sequence was collected from a man aged 18 to 35 in good health. The chain recombines TRBV29-1 with TRBJ2-1; 9 positions agree with TRBD2. CDR3 amino acids: CSVSGLAMNEQFF. Here the CDR3 DNA reads TGCAGCGTTAGCGGACTAGCGATGAATGAGCAGTTCTTC.